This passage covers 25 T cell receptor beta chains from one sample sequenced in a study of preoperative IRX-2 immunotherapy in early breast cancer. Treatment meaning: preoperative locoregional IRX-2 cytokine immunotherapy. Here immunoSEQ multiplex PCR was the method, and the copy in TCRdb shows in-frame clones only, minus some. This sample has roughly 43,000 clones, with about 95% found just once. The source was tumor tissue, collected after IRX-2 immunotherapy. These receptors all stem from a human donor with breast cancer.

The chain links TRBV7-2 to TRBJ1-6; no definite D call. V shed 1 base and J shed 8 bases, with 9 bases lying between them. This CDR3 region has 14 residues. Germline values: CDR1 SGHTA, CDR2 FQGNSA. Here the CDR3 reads CASSLEVIDSPLHF. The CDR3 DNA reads TGTGCCAGCAGCTTAGAGGTCATTGATTCACCCCTCCACTTT.

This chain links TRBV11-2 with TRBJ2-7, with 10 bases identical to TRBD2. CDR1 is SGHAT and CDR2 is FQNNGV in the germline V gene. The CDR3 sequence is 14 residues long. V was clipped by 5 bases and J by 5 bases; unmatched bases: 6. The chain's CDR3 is CASSLAGEGDEQYF. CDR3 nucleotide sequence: TGTGCCAGCAGCCTAGCGGGAGAAGGGGACGAGCAGTACTTC.

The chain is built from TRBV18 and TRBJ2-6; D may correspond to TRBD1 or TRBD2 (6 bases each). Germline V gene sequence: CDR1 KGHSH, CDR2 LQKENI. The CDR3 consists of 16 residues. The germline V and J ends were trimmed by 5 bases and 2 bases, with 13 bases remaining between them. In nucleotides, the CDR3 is TGTGCCAGCTCATCCGTGAGGGGGGCTGGGGCCAACGTCCTGACTTTC. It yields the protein CASSSVRGAGANVLTF. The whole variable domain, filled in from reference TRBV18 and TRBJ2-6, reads NAGVMQNPRHLVRRRGQEARLRCSPMKGHSHVYWYRQLPEEGLKFMVYLQKENIIDESGMPKERFSAEFPKEGPSILRIQQVVRGDSAAYFCASSSVRGAGANVLTFGAGSRLTVL.

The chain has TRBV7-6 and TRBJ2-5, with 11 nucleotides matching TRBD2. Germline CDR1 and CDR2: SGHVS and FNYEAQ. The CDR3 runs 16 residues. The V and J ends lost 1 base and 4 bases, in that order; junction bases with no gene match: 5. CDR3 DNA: TGTGCCAGCAGCTTAGTCCCCGGGACTAGCGGAGAGACCCAGTACTTC. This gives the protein CASSLVPGTSGETQYF.

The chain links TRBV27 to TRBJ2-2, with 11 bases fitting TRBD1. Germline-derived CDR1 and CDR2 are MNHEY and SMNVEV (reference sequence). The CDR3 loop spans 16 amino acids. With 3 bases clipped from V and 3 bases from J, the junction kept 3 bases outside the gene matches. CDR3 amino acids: CASSFGTGGDTGELFF. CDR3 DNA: TGTGCCAGCAGTTTTGGGACAGGGGGGGACACCGGGGAGCTGTTTTTT.

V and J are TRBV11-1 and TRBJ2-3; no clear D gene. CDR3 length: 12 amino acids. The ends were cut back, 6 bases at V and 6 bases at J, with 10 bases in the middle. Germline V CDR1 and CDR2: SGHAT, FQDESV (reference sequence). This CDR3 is CASRFNEDTQYF. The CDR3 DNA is TGTGCCAGCAGGTTCAACGAGGATACGCAGTATTTT.

The CDR3 spells CASSYSAPGETQYF. The DNA for the CDR3 is TGTGCCAGCAGTTACTCGGCGCCGGGGGAGACCCAGTACTTC. The chain has TRBV6-5 and TRBJ2-5, with a possible D match to TRBD2 (5 bases). Trimming took off 0 bases at V and 5 bases at J, with 10 bases between the two ends. There are 14 residues in the CDR3. Germline V gives CDR1 MNHEY, CDR2 SVGAGI.

The chain's CDR3 is CASSLVARGSGANVLTF. CDR3 bases: TGCGCCAGCAGCTTGGTGGCCAGGGGCTCCGGGGCCAACGTCCTGACTTTC. The V and J genes are TRBV5-1 and TRBJ2-6; D is perhaps TRBD1 (6 bases). V was pared by 0 bases and J by 4 bases, with 14 bases between. Per germline, CDR1 SGHRS and CDR2 YFSETQ. The CDR3 runs to 17 residues.

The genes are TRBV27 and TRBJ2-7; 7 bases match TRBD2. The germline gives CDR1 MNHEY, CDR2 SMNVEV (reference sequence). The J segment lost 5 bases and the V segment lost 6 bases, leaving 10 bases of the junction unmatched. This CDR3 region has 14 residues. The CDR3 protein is CASRAGLVGHEQYF. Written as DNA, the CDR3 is TGTGCCAGCAGAGCCGGACTAGTTGGTCACGAGCAGTACTTC.

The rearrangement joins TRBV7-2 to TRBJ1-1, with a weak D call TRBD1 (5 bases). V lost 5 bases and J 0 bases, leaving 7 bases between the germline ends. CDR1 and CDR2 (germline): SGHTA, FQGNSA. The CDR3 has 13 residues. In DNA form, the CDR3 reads TGTGCCAGCAGCACGACAGTGAACACTGAAGCTTTCTTT. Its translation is CASSTTVNTEAFF.

The chain's CDR3 is CASSIQGVHDTQYF. CDR3 in DNA: TGTGCCAGTAGTATACAGGGGGTACACGATACGCAGTATTTT. The chain is built from TRBV19 and TRBJ2-3, with TRBD1 matching 7 bases. Germline V CDR1 and CDR2: LNHDA, SQIVND (reference sequence). The CDR3 sequence is 14 residues long. The trim removed 2 bases at V and 6 bases at J, leaving 5 bases unmatched.

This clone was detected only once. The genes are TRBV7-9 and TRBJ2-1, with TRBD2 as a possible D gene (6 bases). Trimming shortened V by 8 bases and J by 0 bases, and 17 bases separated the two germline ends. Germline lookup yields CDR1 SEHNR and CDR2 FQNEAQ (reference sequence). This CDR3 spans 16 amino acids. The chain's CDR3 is CASWGVGSSSYNEQFF. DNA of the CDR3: TGTGCCAGCTGGGGGGTTGGGTCGAGCTCCTACAATGAGCAGTTCTTC.

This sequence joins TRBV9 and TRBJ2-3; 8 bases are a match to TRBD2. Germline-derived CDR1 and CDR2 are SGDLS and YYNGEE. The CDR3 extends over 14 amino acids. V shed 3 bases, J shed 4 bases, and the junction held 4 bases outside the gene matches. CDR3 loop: CASSDQGLADTQYF. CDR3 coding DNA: TGTGCCAGCAGCGACCAGGGACTAGCAGATACGCAGTATTTT.

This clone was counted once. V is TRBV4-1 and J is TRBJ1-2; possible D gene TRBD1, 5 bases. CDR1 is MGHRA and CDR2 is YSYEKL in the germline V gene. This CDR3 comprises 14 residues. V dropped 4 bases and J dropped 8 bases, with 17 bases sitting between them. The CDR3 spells CASSPGGGQFGYTF. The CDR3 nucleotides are TGCGCCAGCAGCCCGGGGGGGGGTCAATTCGGCTACACCTTC.

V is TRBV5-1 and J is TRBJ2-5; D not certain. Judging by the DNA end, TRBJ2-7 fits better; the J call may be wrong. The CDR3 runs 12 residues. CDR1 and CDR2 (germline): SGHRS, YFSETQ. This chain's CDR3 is CASSPSSGEQYF. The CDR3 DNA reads TGCGCCAGCAGTCCCTCGTCGGGCGAGCAGTACTTC.

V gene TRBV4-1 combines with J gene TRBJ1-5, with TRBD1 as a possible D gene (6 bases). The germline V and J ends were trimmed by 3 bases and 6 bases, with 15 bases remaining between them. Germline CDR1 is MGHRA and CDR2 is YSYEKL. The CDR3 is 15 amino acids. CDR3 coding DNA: TGCGCCAGCAGCCAGTCTCAGGGGACGGGTCAGCCCCAGCATTTT. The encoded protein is CASSQSQGTGQPQHF.

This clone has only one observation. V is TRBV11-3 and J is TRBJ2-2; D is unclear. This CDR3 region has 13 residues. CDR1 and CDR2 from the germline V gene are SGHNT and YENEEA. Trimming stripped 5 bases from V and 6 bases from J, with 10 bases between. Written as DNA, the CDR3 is TGTGCCAGCAGCCCGGGTTCGGCCGGGGAGCTGTTTTTT. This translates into CASSPGSAGELFF.

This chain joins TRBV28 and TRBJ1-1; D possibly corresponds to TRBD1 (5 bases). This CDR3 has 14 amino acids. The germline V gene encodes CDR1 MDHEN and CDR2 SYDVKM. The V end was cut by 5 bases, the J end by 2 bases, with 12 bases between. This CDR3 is CASSTPTGNTEAFF. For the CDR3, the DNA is TGTGCCAGCAGTACCCCAACAGGAAACACTGAAGCTTTCTTT.

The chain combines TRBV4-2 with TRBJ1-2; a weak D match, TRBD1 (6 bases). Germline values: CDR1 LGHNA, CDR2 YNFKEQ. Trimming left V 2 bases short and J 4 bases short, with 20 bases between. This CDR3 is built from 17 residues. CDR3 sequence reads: CASSQSGSFQGIYGYTF. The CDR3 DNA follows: TGTGCCAGCAGCCAATCGGGGTCGTTTCAGGGGATCTATGGCTACACCTTC.

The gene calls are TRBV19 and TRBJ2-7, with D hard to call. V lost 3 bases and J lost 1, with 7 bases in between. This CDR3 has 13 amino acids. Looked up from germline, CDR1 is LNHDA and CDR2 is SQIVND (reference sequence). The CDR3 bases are TGTGCCAGTAGTATCGACAAGTCCTACGAGCAGTACTTC. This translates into CASSIDKSYEQYF.

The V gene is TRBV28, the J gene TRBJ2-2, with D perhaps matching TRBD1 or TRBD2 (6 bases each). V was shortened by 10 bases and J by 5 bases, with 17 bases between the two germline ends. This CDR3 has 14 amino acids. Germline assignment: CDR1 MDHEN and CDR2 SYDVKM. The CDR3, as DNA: TGTGCCACTCACCCCGGAGGGGGGACCGGGGAGCTGTTTTTT. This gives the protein CATHPGGGTGELFF. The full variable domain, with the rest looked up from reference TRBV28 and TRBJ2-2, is DVKVTQSSRYLVKRTGEKVFLECVQDMDHENMFWYRQDPGLGLRLIYFSYDVKMKEKGDIPEGYSVSREKKERFSLILESASTNQTSMYLCATHPGGGTGELFFGEGSRLTVL.

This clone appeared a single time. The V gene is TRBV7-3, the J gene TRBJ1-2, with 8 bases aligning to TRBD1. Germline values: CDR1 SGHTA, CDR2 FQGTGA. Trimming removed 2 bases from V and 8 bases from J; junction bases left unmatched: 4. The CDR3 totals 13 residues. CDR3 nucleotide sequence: TGTGCCAGCAGCTTATCCCCAGGGGGCGGCTACACCTTC. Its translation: CASSLSPGGGYTF.

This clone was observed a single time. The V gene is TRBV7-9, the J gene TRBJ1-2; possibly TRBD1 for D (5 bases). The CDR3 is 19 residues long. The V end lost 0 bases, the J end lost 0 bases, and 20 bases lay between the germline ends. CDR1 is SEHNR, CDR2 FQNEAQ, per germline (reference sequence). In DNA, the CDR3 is TGTGCCAGCAGCTTAGCGAGGATTGGGGGTAGAGGAGCTAACTATGGCTACACCTTC. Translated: CASSLARIGGRGANYGYTF.

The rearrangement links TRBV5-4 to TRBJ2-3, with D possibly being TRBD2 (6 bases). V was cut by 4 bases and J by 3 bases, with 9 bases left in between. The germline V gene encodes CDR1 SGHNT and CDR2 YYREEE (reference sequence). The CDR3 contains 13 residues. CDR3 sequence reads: CASSTRGTDTQYF. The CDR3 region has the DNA TGTGCCAGCAGCACCCGGGGGACAGATACGCAGTATTTT. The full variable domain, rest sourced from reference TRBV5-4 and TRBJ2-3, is ETGVTQSPTHLIKTRGQQVTLRCSSQSGHNTVSWYQQALGQGPQFIFQYYREEENGRGNFPPRFSGLQFPNYSSELNVNALELDDSALYLCASSTRGTDTQYFGPGTRLTVL.

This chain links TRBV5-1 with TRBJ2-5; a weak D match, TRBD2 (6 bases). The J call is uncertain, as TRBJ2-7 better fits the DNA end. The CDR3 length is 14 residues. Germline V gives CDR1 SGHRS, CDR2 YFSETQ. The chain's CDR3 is CASSGTGSSYEQYF. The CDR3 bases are TGCGCCAGCAGCGGGACTGGGAGCTCCTACGAGCAGTACTTC.